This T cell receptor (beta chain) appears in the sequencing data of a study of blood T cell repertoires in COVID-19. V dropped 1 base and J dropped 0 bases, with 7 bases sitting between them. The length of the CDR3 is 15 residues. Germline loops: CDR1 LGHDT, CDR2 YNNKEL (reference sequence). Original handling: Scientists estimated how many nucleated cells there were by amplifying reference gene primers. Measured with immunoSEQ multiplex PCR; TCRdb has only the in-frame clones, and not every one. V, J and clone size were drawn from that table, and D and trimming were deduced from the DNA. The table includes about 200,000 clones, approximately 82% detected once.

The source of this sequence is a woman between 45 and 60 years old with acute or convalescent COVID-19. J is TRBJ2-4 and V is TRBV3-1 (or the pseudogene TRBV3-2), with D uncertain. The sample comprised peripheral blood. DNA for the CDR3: TGTGCCAGCAGCCAAGGCGAGATAGCCAAAAACATTCAGTACTTC. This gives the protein CASSQGEIAKNIQYF.